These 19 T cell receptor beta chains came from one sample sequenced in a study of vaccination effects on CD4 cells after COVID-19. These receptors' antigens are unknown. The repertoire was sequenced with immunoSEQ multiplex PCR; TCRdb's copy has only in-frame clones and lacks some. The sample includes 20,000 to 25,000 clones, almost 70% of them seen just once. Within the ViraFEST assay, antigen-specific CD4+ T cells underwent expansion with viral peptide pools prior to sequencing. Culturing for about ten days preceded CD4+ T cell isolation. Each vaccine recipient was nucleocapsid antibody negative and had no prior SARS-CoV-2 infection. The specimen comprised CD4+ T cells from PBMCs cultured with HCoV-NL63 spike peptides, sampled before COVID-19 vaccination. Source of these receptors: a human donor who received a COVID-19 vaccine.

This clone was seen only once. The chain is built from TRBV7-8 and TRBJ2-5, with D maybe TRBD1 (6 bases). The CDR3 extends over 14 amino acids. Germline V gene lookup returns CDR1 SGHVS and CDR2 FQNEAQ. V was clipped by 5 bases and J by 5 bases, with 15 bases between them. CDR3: CASSPQGMAETQYF. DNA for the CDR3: TGTGCCAGCAGCCCCCAGGGGATGGCGGAGACCCAGTACTTC.

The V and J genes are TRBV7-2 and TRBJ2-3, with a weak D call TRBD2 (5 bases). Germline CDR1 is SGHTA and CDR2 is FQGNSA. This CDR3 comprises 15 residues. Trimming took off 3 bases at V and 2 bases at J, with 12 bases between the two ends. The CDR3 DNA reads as TGTGCCAGCAGCTTCCGGGGTAGCCTCACAGATACGCAGTATTTT. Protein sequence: CASSFRGSLTDTQYF.

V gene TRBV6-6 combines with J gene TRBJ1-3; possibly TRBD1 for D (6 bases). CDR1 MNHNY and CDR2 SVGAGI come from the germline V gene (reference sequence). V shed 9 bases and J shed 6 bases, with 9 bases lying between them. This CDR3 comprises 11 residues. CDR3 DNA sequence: TGTGCCAGTCAGGGGTCAAACACCATATATTTT. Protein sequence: CASQGSNTIYF.

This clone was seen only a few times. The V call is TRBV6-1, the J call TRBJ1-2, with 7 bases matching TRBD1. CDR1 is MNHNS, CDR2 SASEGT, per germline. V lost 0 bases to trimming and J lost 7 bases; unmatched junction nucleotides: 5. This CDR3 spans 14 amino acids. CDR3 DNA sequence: TGTGCCAGCAGTGAAGCGGGTGGGACAGTTGGCTACACCTTC. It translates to CASSEAGGTVGYTF.

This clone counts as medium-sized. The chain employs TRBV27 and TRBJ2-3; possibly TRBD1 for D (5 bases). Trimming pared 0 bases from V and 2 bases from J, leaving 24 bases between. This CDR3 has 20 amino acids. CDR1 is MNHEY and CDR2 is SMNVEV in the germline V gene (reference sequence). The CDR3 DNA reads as TGTGCCAGCAGTTTATCGAGATATCGTAGTGGGATTGGGGCCACAGATACGCAGTATTTT. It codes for CASSLSRYRSGIGATDTQYF.

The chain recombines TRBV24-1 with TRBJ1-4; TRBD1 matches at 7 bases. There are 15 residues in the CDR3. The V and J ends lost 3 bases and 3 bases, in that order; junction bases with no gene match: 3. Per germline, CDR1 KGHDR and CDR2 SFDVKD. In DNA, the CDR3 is TGTGCCACCAGTGATGCGGGGACAGCTAATGAAAAACTGTTTTTT. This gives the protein CATSDAGTANEKLFF.

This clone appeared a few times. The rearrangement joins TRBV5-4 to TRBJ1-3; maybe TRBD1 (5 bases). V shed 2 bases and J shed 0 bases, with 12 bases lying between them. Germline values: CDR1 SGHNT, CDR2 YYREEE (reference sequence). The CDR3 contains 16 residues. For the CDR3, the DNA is TGTGCCAGCAGCTTTTCGGGACCGAACTCTGGAAACACCATATATTTT. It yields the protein CASSFSGPNSGNTIYF. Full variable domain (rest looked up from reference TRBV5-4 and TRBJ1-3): ETGVTQSPTHLIKTRGQQVTLRCSSQSGHNTVSWYQQALGQGPQFIFQYYREEENGRGNFPPRFSGLQFPNYSSELNVNALELDDSALYLCASSFSGPNSGNTIYFGEGSWLTVV.

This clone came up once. CDR3 coding DNA: TGTGCCAGCAGCTCCCAGACGGCAGTCGGTTTAGGGGGCGGAAACACCATATATTTT. This encodes CASSSQTAVGLGGGNTIYF. The chain is built from TRBV7-8 and TRBJ1-3, with 7 bases fitting TRBD1. This CDR3 contains 19 residues. CDR1 and CDR2 (germline): SGHVS, FQNEAQ. The V segment lost 4 bases and the J segment 4 bases; nucleotides outside the gene matches: 19.

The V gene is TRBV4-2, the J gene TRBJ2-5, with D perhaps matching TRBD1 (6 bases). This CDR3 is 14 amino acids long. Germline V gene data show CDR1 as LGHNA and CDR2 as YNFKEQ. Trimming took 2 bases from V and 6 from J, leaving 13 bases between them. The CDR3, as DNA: TGTGCCAGCAGCCAACCGGGACATCTGAAGACCCAGTACTTC. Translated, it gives CASSQPGHLKTQYF.

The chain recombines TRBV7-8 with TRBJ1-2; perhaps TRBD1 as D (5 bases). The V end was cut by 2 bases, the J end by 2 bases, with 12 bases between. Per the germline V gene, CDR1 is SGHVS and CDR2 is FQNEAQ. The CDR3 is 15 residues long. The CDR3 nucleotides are TGTGCCAGCAGCTTAAGCCGGGACGGCAACTATGGCTACACCTTC. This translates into CASSLSRDGNYGYTF.

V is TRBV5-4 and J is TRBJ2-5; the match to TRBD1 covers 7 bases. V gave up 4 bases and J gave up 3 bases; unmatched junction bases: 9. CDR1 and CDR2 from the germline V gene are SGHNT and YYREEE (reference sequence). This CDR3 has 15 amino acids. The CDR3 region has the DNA TGTGCCAGCAGCACCAAGACAGGGATTGAAGAGACCCAGTACTTC. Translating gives CASSTKTGIEETQYF.

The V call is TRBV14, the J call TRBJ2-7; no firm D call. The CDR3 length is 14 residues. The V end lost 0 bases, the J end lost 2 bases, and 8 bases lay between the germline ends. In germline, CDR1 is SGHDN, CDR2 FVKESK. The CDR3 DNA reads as TGTGCCAGCAGCCAAGACCTAGTAACCTACGAGCAGTACTTC. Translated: CASSQDLVTYEQYF.

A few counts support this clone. The DNA for the CDR3 is TGTGCCAGCAGTTCTTCTCCGGGACTTACTGGCTACACCTTC. This encodes CASSSSPGLTGYTF. V usage is TRBV6-5 and J usage is TRBJ1-2; the D gene is possibly TRBD1 (5 bases). Trimming removed 4 bases from V and 7 bases from J, with 16 bases in between. The CDR3 spans 14 residues. The germline V gene has CDR1 MNHEY and CDR2 SVGAGI.

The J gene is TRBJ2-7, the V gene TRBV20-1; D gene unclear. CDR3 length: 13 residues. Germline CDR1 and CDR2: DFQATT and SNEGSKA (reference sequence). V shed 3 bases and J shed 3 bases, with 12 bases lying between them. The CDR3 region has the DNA TGCAGTGCTAGTACTCAACGGAACTACGAGCAGTACTTC. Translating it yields CSASTQRNYEQYF.

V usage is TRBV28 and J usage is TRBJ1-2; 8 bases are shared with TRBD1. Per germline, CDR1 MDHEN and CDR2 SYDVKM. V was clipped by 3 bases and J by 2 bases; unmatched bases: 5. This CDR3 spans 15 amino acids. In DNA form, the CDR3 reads TGTGCCAGCAGTTTCCCGACAGGGGCCAACTATGGCTACACCTTC. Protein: CASSFPTGANYGYTF.

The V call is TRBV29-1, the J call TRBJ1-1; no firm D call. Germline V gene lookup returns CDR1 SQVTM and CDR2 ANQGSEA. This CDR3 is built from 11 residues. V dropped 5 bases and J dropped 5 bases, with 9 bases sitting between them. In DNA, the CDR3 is TGCAGCGTTAGTATTGGGACTGAAGCTTTCTTT. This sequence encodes CSVSIGTEAFF.

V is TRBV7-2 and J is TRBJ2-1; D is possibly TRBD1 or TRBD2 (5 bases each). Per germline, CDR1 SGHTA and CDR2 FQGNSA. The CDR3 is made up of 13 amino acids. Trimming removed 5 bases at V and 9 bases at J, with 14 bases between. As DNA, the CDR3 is TGTGCCAGCAGCCGGAGGCAAGGGGTTGAGCAGTTCTTC. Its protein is CASSRRQGVEQFF.

CDR3 in DNA: TGTGCCAGCAGTGAATTCGGGACAGGGGTTTCACCCCTCCACTTT. Encoded protein: CASSEFGTGVSPLHF. This sequence joins TRBV6-1 and TRBJ1-6, with 10 bases identical to TRBD1. Trimming cost V 2 bases and J 9 bases; bases outside gene matches: 4. The length of the CDR3 is 15 residues. Germline CDR1 reads MNHNS; CDR2 reads SASEGT.

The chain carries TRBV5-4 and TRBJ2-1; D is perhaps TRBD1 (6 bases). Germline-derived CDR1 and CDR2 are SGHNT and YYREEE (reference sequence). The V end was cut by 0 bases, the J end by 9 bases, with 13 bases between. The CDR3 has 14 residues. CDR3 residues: CASSLEYRASEQFF. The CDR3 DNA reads TGTGCCAGCAGCTTGGAATACAGGGCTAGTGAGCAGTTCTTC.